The 11 T cell receptor beta chains given below trace back to one sample, sequenced in a study of T cell changes during pregnancy in multiple sclerosis. Assay used: immunoSEQ multiplex PCR; TCRdb lists only in-frame clones, some missing. The table records 80,000 to 100,000 clones, approximately 95% of them present only once. Here the sequenced sample was peripheral blood, taken after pregnancy. The receptor set was obtained from a female donor with multiple sclerosis, enrolled in a pregnancy study.

The V and J genes are TRBV5-1 and TRBJ2-5, with D possibly being TRBD1 (6 bases). Trimming left V 4 bases short and J 1 base short, with 14 bases between. CDR3 size: 15 residues. Germline assignment: CDR1 SGHRS and CDR2 YFSETQ. CDR3 bases: TGCGCCAGCAGCCCCGACAGGCGCCTCCAAGAGACCCAGTACTTC. It codes for CASSPDRRLQETQYF.

J is TRBJ2-1 and V is TRBV10-3, with 11 bases identical to TRBD2. This CDR3 comprises 14 residues. With 5 bases clipped from V and 7 bases from J, the junction kept 4 bases outside the gene matches. CDR1 and CDR2 from the germline V gene are ENHRY and SYGVKD. CDR3 in DNA: TGTGCCATCAGTCCGACTAGCGGGAATAATGAGCAGTTCTTC. Residues: CAISPTSGNNEQFF.

This sequence joins TRBV27 and TRBJ2-7; the D gene is possibly TRBD1 (6 bases). The CDR3 totals 14 residues. V shed 2 bases and J shed 2 bases, with 10 bases lying between them. Germline CDR1 MNHEY, CDR2 SMNVEV (reference sequence). CDR3 region: CASSLTGWAYEQYF. The CDR3 coding sequence is TGTGCCAGCAGTTTAACAGGGTGGGCCTACGAGCAGTACTTC.

This chain connects TRBV7-2 to TRBJ2-5, with D unresolved. Trimming removed 1 base from V and 5 bases from J, with 8 bases in between. Germline V gives CDR1 SGHTA, CDR2 FQGNSA. The CDR3 length is 13 residues. The CDR3 region is CASSLDSRETQYF. The CDR3 DNA sequence: TGTGCCAGCAGCTTAGACTCACGGGAGACCCAGTACTTC. Looking up the rest from reference TRBV7-2 and TRBJ2-5 gives the full variable domain: GAGVSQSPSNKVTEKGKDVELRCDPISGHTALYWYRQSLGQGLEFLIYFQGNSAPDKSGLPSDRFSAERTGGSVSTLTIQRTQQEDSAVYLCASSLDSRETQYFGPGTRLLVL.

This CDR3 reads CATTGTSGTYEQYF. CDR3 in DNA: TGTGCCACGACCGGGACTAGCGGCACCTACGAGCAGTACTTC. J is TRBJ2-7 and V is TRBV2, with 11 bases lining up with TRBD2. This CDR3 is 14 amino acids long. Germline CDR1 is SNHLY and CDR2 is FYNNEI. V shed 10 bases and J 2 bases; nucleotides not matched to a gene: 7.

CDR3 sequence reads: CASTQKFTGYGYTF. The CDR3 coding sequence is TGTGCCAGCACCCAAAAATTTACAGGCTATGGCTACACCTTC. The V call is TRBV6-6, the J call TRBJ1-2; tentatively, D is TRBD1 (5 bases). This CDR3 has 14 residues. Germline assignment: CDR1 MNHNY and CDR2 SVGAGI (reference sequence). The V end lost 7 bases, the J end lost 4 bases, and 16 bases lay between the germline ends.

There are a few counts of this clone. The chain is built from TRBV4-1 and TRBJ1-5; D unclear. The CDR3 is 17 amino acids. Per germline, CDR1 MGHRA and CDR2 YSYEKL. The ends were cut back, 0 bases at V and 2 bases at J, with 14 bases in the middle. This chain's CDR3 is CASSQEFGRSGNQPQHF. In DNA form, the CDR3 reads TGCGCCAGCAGCCAAGAATTCGGCAGGTCTGGCAATCAGCCCCAGCATTTT.

This chain uses TRBV2 with TRBJ2-7, with TRBD2 matching 7 bases. The V gene end was trimmed by 0 bases and the J gene end by 7 bases; junction bases not matched to a gene: 6. The CDR3 has 14 residues. Germline CDR1 is SNHLY and CDR2 is FYNNEI. The CDR3: CASSEAALALEQYF. CDR3 nucleotide sequence: TGTGCCAGCAGTGAAGCGGCACTAGCGCTAGAGCAGTACTTC.

This chain connects TRBV7-9 to TRBJ2-1; TRBD1 might be the D (6 bases). Germline V gene data show CDR1 as SEHNR and CDR2 as FQNEAQ (reference sequence). The V gene lost 5 bases and the J gene lost 8 bases, with 16 bases spanning the gap. This CDR3 is built from 14 residues. The CDR3 loop reads CASSPRTVPYEQFF. CDR3 sequence (DNA): TGTGCCAGCAGCCCTCGGACAGTACCGTATGAGCAGTTCTTC.

The chain has TRBV5-6 and TRBJ2-2, with D tentatively TRBD1 (5 bases). V dropped 3 bases and J dropped 5 bases, with 11 bases sitting between them. The CDR3 extends over 14 amino acids. Looked up from germline, CDR1 is SGHDT and CDR2 is YYEEEE. As DNA, the CDR3 is TGTGCCAGCAGCTGGGGCCCGGTAACCGGGGAGCTGTTTTTT. This translates into CASSWGPVTGELFF.

This rearrangement joins TRBV7-8 to TRBJ2-7; 8 bases map to TRBD2. In germline, CDR1 is SGHVS, CDR2 FQNEAQ. Trimming at V came to 5 bases and at J to 4 bases, leaving 13 bases not matched to a gene. The CDR3 loop spans 16 amino acids. CDR3 DNA: TGTGCCAGCAGCGAGTCACCAGCGGGAGCACCTTACGAGCAGTACTTC. Its translation is CASSESPAGAPYEQYF.